This T cell receptor (beta chain) was captured by sequencing in a study of T cell changes during pregnancy in multiple sclerosis. The repertoire was sequenced with immunoSEQ multiplex PCR; TCRdb's copy has only in-frame clones and lacks some. Of fewer than 60,000 clones listed, 85% to 95% are singletons. The germline gives CDR1 MNHEY, CDR2 SMNVEV (reference sequence). With 0 bases removed from V and 8 bases from J, the gap between germline ends came to 10 bases. The CDR3 is 13 residues long. The source material was CD8+ T cells from peripheral blood mononuclear cells, sampled in the first trimester of pregnancy. The clonotype comes from a female donor with multiple sclerosis, enrolled in a pregnancy study. V is TRBV27 and J is TRBJ1-1, with D possibly being TRBD1 (5 bases). CDR3 protein: CASSLSPRVEAFF. In nucleotides, the CDR3 is TGTGCCAGCAGTTTATCGCCCAGGGTGGAAGCTTTCTTT.